This T cell receptor beta chain was sequenced in a study of cytotoxic CD8 clonotypes in ibrutinib-treated CLL. Looking at the study overall: For this cohort, patients were about a dozen relapsed/refractory and under 16 treatment-naive, while roughly 17 were IGHV unmutated. Outcomes included some 24 partial and 2 complete responses; after median approximately 70 months, 14 stayed remitted and about 12 progressed.

Using immunoSEQ multiplex PCR, the repertoire was profiled, and TCRdb retains in-frame clones only, with some absent. This sample carries about 97,000 clones, around 73% of them seen once, and the ten largest clones take around 32%. General observations from the study: At progression, clonality fell back toward baseline after rising at ibrutinib response.

This CDR3 region has 14 residues. V was trimmed by 2 bases and J by 5 bases, leaving 12 bases between them. CDR1 KGHSH and CDR2 LQKENI come from the germline V gene. Details on this clone: Its antigen is not known.

The starting material was PBMCs, obtained after 12 months of ibrutinib treatment. The rearrangement uses TRBV18 and TRBJ1-2, with D possibly matching TRBD1 (5 bases). This clonotype originated in a human donor with chronic lymphocytic leukemia. The CDR3 spells CASSPAEGLYGYTF. CDR3 DNA: TGTGCCAGCTCACCAGCTGAGGGACTATATGGCTACACCTTC.